This TCR beta chain was sequenced in a study of shared clonotypes between healthy human individuals. V shed 1 base and J shed 2 bases, with 9 bases lying between them. Germline assignment: CDR1 MDHEN and CDR2 SYDVKM. This CDR3 is 14 amino acids long. The assay was immunoSEQ multiplex PCR, and TCRdb's table has in-frame clones only and misses some. The sample shows about 510,000 clones, 90% to 96% of them seen only once. The chain employs TRBV28 and TRBJ2-7; TRBD1 might be the D (6 bases). The TCR sequence derives from a woman aged 25 to 39 in good health. Material: naive CD4+ T cells sorted from blood. Subset noted: CD45RA+ positively selected. CDR3 nucleotide sequence: TGTGCCAGCAGTTTATATGGGGGCCCCTACGAGCAGTACTTC. It codes for CASSLYGGPYEQYF.